This TCR beta chain was obtained from a study of blood T cell repertoires in COVID-19 (dated by TCRdb to about 2020). The study in broad terms: The collaborator samples originated in the United States, Italy and Spain and spanned the acute and convalescent phases of COVID-19. The material from the prospective study consisted of cDNA or gDNA derived from T cells, B-cell-depleted T cells, or PBMCs. The dataset comprised deeply sampled blood TCRbeta repertoires from subjects exposed to, actively infected with, or recovered from COVID-19. The repertoires were released in a freely available public database intended as a resource for research on the immune response to SARS-CoV-2. The samples were drawn from the first 160 participants of the ongoing ImmuneRACE study and from some 1,300 subjects provided by 6 global collaborators. The sample metadata nearly always contained a de-identified subject ID, COVID-19 status, age in years and sex. Where available, HLA class I and class II types were taken from metadata supplied by the sample provider and were not determined by assay-based typing.

Study-wide conclusions, independent of this receptor: Clinical and demographic metadata were provided uncurated, with the amount varying by source and participant.

TCRbeta CDR3 regions were amplified from genomic DNA by means of the immunoSEQ Assay, a bias-controlled multiplex PCR. On the authors' methods: The number of nucleated cells in each sample was estimated from the amplification of reference gene primers within the assay. To quantify the absolute abundance of each unique TCRbeta CDR3 rearrangement, sequence reads were collapsed and filtered. For each sample, productive Simpson clonality was calculated by taking the square root of Simpson's diversity index across productive rearrangements. In TCRdb, the immuneACCESS table is reduced to in-frame sequences with V and J assigned. These tables do not hold every clone; where another copy was compared, an unresolved V gene accounts for under half, and the others remain unexplained. The V and J calls and clone size come from that table; D and trimming were worked out from the DNA. The sample table holds 100,000 or so clones, of which around 87% were seen once. The ten biggest clones cover less than 3.5% of the sample.

The cysteine opens and the phenylalanine closes a CDR3 of 15 amino acids. Just the 45-base CDR3 DNA is kept, in frame starting at base 1. The junction shows trimming of 9 bases on V and 7 bases on J, plus 23 bases between the germline ends. CDR1 and CDR2 are drawn from the germline V gene (reference sequence): LNHDA, SQIVND. Concerning this clone: The specificity of this receptor is unknown. Per-base qualities were not stored, and no clone one base away is much larger.

Each collaborating institution followed its own protocols to collect whole blood in K2EDTA tubes. For TCRbeta analysis, collaborator samples were shipped as frozen whole blood, as isolated PBMCs, or as DNA extracted from either sample type. The sample taken for sequencing was peripheral blood. The chain employs TRBV19 and TRBJ2-3, with the D gene not confidently named. This clonotype originated in a man between 45 and 60 years old with active or convalescent COVID-19. The encoded CDR3 is CASTKSTTARNTQYF. The bases read TGTGCCAGCACCAAGTCTACCACCGCGCGTAATACGCAGTATTTT. Where the CDR3 stops, the reference TRBV19 and TRBJ2-3 genes take over; the full variable domain is DGGITQSPKYLFRKEGQNVTLSCEQNLNHDAMYWYRQDPGQGLRLIYYSQIVNDFQKGDIAEGYSVSREKKESFPLTVTSAQKNPTAFYLCASTKSTTARNTQYFGPGTRLTVL.